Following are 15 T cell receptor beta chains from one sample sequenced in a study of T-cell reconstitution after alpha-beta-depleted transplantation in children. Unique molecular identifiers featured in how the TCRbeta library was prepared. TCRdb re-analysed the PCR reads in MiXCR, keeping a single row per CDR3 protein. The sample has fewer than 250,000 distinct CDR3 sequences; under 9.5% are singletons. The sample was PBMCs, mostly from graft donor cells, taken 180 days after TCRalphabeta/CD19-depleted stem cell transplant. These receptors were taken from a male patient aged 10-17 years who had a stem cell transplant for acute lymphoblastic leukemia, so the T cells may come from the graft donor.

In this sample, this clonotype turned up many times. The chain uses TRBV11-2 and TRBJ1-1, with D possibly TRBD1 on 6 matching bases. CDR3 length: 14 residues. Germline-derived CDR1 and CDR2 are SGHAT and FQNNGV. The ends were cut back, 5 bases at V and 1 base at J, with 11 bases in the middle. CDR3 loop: CASSHRTANTEAFF. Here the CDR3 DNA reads TGTGCCAGCAGCCACCGGACAGCGAACACTGAAGCTTTCTTT.

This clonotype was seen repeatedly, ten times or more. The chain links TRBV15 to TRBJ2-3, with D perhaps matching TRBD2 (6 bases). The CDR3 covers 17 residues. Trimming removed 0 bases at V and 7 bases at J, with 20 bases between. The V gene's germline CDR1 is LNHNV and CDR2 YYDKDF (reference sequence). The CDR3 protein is CATSREGGRTLRNTQYF. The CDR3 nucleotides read TGTGCCACCAGCAGAGAAGGTGGGAGGACATTACGAAATACGCAGTATTTT.

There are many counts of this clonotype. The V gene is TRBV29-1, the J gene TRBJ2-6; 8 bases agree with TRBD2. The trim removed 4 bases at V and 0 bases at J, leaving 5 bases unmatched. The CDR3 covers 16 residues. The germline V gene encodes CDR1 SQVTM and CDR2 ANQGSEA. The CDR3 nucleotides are TGCAGCGTTGCGGGAGGGCCAGACTCTGGGGCCAACGTCCTGACTTTC. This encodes CSVAGGPDSGANVLTF.

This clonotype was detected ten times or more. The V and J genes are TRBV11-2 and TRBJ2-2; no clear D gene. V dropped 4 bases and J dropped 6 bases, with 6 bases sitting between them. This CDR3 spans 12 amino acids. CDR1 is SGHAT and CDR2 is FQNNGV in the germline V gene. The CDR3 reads CASSSHPGELFF. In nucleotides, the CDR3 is TGTGCCAGCAGCTCGCACCCCGGGGAGCTGTTTTTT.

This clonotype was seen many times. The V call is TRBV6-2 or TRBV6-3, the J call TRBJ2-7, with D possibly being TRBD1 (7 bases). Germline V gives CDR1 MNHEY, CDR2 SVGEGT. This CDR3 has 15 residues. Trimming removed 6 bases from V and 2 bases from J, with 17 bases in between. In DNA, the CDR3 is TGTGCCAGCAGACTGCGGGACAGCACTACCTACGAGCAGTACTTC. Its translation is CASRLRDSTTYEQYF.

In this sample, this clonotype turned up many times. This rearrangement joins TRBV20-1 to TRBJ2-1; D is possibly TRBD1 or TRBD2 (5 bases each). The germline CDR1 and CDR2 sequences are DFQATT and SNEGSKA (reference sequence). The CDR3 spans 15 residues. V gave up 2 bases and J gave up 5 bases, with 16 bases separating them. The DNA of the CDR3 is TGCAGTGCTAGATGGGGGAGAAGCTACGACAATGAGCAGTTCTTC. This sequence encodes CSARWGRSYDNEQFF.

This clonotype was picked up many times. CDR3 sequence (DNA): TGTGCCAGCAGTTTATCCCGCGACACTTTAGGCAATTCACCCCTCCACTTT. Amino acids: CASSLSRDTLGNSPLHF. The rearrangement links TRBV27 to TRBJ1-6; D unclear. This CDR3 spans 17 amino acids. The germline V gene encodes CDR1 MNHEY and CDR2 SMNVEV (reference sequence). Trimming pared 0 bases from V and 7 bases from J, leaving 16 bases between.

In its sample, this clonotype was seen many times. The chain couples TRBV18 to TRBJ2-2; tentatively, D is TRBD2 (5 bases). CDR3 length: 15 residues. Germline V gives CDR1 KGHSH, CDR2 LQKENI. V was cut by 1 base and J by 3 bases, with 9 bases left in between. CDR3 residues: CASSPRGQYTGELFF. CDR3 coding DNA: TGTGCCAGCTCACCACGAGGGCAGTACACCGGGGAGCTGTTTTTT.

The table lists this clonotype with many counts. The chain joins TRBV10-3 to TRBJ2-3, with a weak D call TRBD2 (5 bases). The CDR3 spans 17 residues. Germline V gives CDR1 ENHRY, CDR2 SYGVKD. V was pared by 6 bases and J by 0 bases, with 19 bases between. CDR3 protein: CAIRFGEKVTSTDTQYF. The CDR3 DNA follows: TGTGCCATCAGGTTCGGGGAGAAGGTTACTAGCACAGATACGCAGTATTTT.

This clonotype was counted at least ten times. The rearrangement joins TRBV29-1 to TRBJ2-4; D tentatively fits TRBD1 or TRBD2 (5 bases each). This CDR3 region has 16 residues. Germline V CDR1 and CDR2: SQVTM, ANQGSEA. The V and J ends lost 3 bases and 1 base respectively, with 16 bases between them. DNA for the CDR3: TGCAGCGTTGAGGGACGATCCGGCAGGGCCAAAAACATTCAGTACTTC. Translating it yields CSVEGRSGRAKNIQYF.

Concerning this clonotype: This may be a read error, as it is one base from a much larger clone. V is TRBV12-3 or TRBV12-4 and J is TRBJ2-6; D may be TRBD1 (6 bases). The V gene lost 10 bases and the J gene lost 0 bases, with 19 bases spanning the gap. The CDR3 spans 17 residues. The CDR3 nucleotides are TGTGCCATCACCCCTCGGGACACGGACTCTGGGGCCAACGTCCTGACTTTC. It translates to CAITPRDTDSGANVLTF.

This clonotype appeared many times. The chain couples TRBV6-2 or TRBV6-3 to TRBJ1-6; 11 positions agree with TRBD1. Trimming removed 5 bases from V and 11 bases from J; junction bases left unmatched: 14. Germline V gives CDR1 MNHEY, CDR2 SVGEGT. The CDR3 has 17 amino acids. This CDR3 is CASSPPRTGGNSTPLHF. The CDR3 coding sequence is TGTGCCAGCAGTCCGCCCCGGACAGGGGGCAATAGTACACCCCTCCACTTT.

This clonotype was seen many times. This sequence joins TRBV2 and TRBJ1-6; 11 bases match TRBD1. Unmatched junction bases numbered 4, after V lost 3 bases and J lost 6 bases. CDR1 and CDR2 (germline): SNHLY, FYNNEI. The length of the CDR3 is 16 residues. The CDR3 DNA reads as TGTGCCAGCAGTGATAAGGACAGGGGGCGTAATTCACCCCTCCACTTT. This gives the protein CASSDKDRGRNSPLHF. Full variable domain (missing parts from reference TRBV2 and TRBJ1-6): EPEVTQTPSHQVTQMGQEVILRCVPISNHLYFYWYRQILGQKVEFLVSFYNNEISEKSEIFDDQFSVERPDGSNFTLKIRSTKLEDSAMYFCASSDKDRGRNSPLHFGNGTRLTVT.

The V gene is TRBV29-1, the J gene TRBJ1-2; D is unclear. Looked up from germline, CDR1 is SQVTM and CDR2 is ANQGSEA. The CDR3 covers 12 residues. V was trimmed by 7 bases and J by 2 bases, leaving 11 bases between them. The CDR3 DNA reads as TGCAGCGCTTCGCATGGGAACTATGGCTACACCTTC. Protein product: CSASHGNYGYTF.

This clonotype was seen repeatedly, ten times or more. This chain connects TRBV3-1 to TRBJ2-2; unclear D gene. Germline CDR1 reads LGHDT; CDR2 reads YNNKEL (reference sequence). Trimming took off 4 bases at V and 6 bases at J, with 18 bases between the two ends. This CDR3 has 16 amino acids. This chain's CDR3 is CASSRGIGKLSGELFF. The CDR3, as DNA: TGTGCCAGCAGCCGAGGAATAGGGAAATTGTCCGGGGAGCTGTTTTTT.